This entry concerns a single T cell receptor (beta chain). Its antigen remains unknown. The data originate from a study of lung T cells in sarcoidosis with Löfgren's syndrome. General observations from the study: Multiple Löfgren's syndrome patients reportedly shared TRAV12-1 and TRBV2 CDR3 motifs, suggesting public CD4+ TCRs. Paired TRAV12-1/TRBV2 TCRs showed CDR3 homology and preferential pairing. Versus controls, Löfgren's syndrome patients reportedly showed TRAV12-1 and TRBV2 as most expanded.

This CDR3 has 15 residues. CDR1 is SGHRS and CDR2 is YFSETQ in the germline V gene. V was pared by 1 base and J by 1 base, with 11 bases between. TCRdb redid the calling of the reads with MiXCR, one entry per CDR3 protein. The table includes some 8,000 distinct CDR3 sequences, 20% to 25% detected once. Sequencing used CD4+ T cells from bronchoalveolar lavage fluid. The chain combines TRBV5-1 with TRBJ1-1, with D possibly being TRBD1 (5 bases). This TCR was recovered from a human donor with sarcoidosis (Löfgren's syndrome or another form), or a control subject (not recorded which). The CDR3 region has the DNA TGCGCCAGCAGCTTGTGGGGACGGACGAACACTGAAGCTTTCTTT. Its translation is CASSLWGRTNTEAFF.